This note documents a single T cell receptor beta chain sequence. Deletions cut 1 base from V and 1 base from J, with 8 bases between. CDR1 SGHDT and CDR2 YYEEEE come from the germline V gene. The CDR3 runs to 14 residues. This entry is derived from a study of patients and donors after allogeneic stem cell transplantation. TCRdb reprocessed the RT-PCR reads via MiXCR and lists one record per CDR3 protein. This sample yields approximately 25,000 distinct CDR3 sequences, of which 25% to 30% are seen a single time; 48% belongs to the top ten. The J gene is TRBJ2-5, the V gene TRBV5-6; D is unresolved. This TCR derives from a human donor who was either an allogeneic HSCT recipient or a stem cell or donor lymphocyte infusion donor (not recorded which). It is not recorded whose cells these are; they may come from a transplant donor. Material: blood, either unsorted or a sorted T cell fraction (not recorded which). CDR3 coding DNA: TGTGCCAGCAGCTTGTGGACGTTCCAAGAGACCCAGTACTTC. It is translated as CASSLWTFQETQYF.